The clone carrying this T cell receptor (beta chain) appeared many times. The antigen is undetermined. Amplification yielded TCR beta CDR3 regions, with RNA transcripts as the source. First-round RT-PCR with HTBI primers amplified the TCR CDR3 region. One entry per CDR3 protein results from TCRdb running MiXCR on the multiplex PCR reads. The sample comprises some 600,000 distinct CDR3 sequences, approximately 15% of which are singletons, and approximately 5.7% rests with the top ten. Hyperthyroidism patients were newly diagnosed, had disease duration under 2 months, and were aged 18 to 65 years. Blood was drawn at first hyperthyroidism diagnosis, before any ophthalmopathy symptoms. The data originate from a study of T cells in Graves' hyperthyroidism and ophthalmopathy. Study-wide context: Initial diagnosis, before any treatment, was when peripheral blood was collected. Notes on the study in general: Most expanded thyroid clonotypes above 0.001 also appeared in blood.

The CDR3 is 16 amino acids. V shed 0 bases and J shed 9 bases, with 21 bases lying between them. Germline loops: CDR1 DFQATT, CDR2 SNEGSKA (reference sequence). Sequencing was performed on blood. The chain uses TRBV20-1 and TRBJ2-1; D unclear. The sequence came from a woman aged 30 to 39 with Graves' hyperthyroidism that later progressed to Graves' ophthalmopathy. The CDR3 coding sequence is TGCAGTGCTAGAGAAACCTACCCCCGTACCGCAGGTGAGCAGTTCTTC. Its protein is CSARETYPRTAGEQFF.